Following are 9 T cell receptor beta chains from one sample sequenced in a study of tumor-infiltrating lymphocytes in oesophageal squamous cell carcinoma. TCRdb ran MiXCR on the PCR reads and lists one entry per CDR3 protein. This repertoire shows roughly 20,000 distinct CDR3 sequences, 40% to 45% found once; its top ten account for 13%. Source material: normal esophageal tissue next to the tumor. These receptors originate from a male donor with esophageal squamous cell carcinoma.

This clonotype showed up many times. The V and J genes are TRBV11-2 and TRBJ1-5; D is unclear. CDR3 length: 17 residues. Trimming cost V 1 base and J 0 bases, with 13 bases left between them. Germline CDR1 is SGHAT and CDR2 is FQNNGV. CDR3: CASSLVGWGYSNQPQHF. CDR3 bases: TGTGCCAGCAGCTTAGTAGGGTGGGGATATAGCAATCAGCCCCAGCATTTT.

This clonotype was detected a few times. This chain joins TRBV10-3 and TRBJ2-5, with TRBD1 matching 9 bases. The J segment lost 3 bases and the V segment lost 8 bases, leaving 4 bases of the junction unmatched. The CDR3 loop spans 13 amino acids. The germline gives CDR1 ENHRY, CDR2 SYGVKD. In nucleotides, the CDR3 is TGTGCCATCGGGGGACAGGGAAAAGAGACCCAGTACTTC. This sequence encodes CAIGGQGKETQYF.

The CDR3 DNA reads as TGTGCCAGCAGCCCGAGTCAGTCACTCTACAATGAGCAGTTCTTC. Its translation is CASSPSQSLYNEQFF. The chain joins TRBV7-2 to TRBJ2-1; no reliable D call. V lost 5 bases, J lost 3 bases, and 14 bases lay in between. Germline CDR1 reads SGHTA; CDR2 reads FQGNSA. This CDR3 contains 15 residues. Complete variable domain (other parts from reference TRBV7-2 and TRBJ2-1): GAGVSQSPSNKVTEKGKDVELRCDPISGHTALYWYRQSLGQGLEFLIYFQGNSAPDKSGLPSDRFSAERTGGSVSTLTIQRTQQEDSAVYLCASSPSQSLYNEQFFGPGTRLTVL.

The V call is TRBV7-2, the J call TRBJ2-1; D perhaps matches TRBD2 (6 bases). The DNA end is a closer match to TRBJ2-7, so the J assignment may be wrong. The CDR3 is 13 residues long. The V gene's germline CDR1 is SGHTA and CDR2 FQGNSA. Written as DNA, the CDR3 is TGTGCCAGCAGCTCCGGGCTAGCGTACGAGCAGTACTTC. Encoded protein: CASSSGLAYEQYF.

This clonotype has at least ten counts. This could be a read error, since a much larger clone is one nucleotide away. This rearrangement joins TRBV28 to TRBJ2-7; TRBD2 aligns across 8 bases. The germline V gene has CDR1 MDHEN and CDR2 SYDVKM. The V gene end was trimmed by 3 bases and the J gene end by 8 bases; junction bases not matched to a gene: 6. The CDR3 length is 13 residues. CDR3: CASSFTGRDQQYF. Here the CDR3 DNA reads TGTGCCAGCAGTTTTACCGGGAGGGATCAGCAGTACTTC.

On this clonotype: A junction end diverges from the germline sequence, so it may reflect a read error. The genes are TRBV7-6 and TRBJ2-2, with 10 bases fitting TRBD2. The CDR3 covers 16 residues. Germline CDR1 reads SGHVS; CDR2 reads FNYEAQ. CDR3 residues: CASSFRTSGNTGELFF. The CDR3 DNA sequence: TGTGCTAGCAGCTTCAGGACTAGCGGTAACACCGGGGAGCTGTTTTTT.

This clonotype is labeled medium-sized (0.01 to 0.1%). The chain is built from TRBV24-1 and TRBJ2-1, with unresolved D. The CDR3 covers 11 residues. V lost 9 bases to trimming and J lost 8 bases, with 10 bases between them. Per germline, CDR1 KGHDR and CDR2 SFDVKD. DNA for the CDR3: TGTGCCACCCAACGGTTCGATGAGCAGTTCTTC. Translating it yields CATQRFDEQFF.

This clonotype was detected only once. The rearrangement uses TRBV7-2 and TRBJ1-2; TRBD2 agrees at 10 bases. The DNA end lines up better with TRBJ2-7; the J call may be wrong. The CDR3 is made up of 15 amino acids. The V gene's germline CDR1 is SGHTA and CDR2 FQGNSA. CDR3 loop: CASSRLAGSSYEQYF. CDR3 DNA: TGTGCCAGCAGCAGACTAGCGGGTAGCTCCTACGAGCAGTACTTC.

CDR3 nucleotide sequence: TGTGCCAGCAGCTTAGCGGGCGGAGTGCGGCACAATGAGCAGTTCTTC. It codes for CASSLAGGVRHNEQFF. The chain couples TRBV7-8 to TRBJ2-6; no clear D gene. TRBJ2-1 explains the end of the DNA better; the J call may be wrong. Germline values: CDR1 SGHVS, CDR2 FQNEAQ. This CDR3 comprises 16 residues.